Given below is one T cell receptor (beta chain) in context. The data originate from a study of blood T cell repertoires in COVID-19. Authors' processing steps: Reference gene primer amplification in the assay estimated nucleated cell counts. Libraries were prepared by immunoSEQ multiplex PCR; TCRdb keeps only in-frame clonotypes and omits some of them. The V and J calls and clone size come from that table; D and trimming were worked out from the DNA. Among fewer than 150,000 clones listed, around 88% were seen once. The germline V and J ends were trimmed by 2 bases and 2 bases, with 12 bases remaining between them. Germline V gene sequence: CDR1 SGHTA, CDR2 FQGNSA. This CDR3 contains 16 residues.

Sequences were obtained from peripheral blood. The sequence derives from a woman aged 45-59 years who had recovered from COVID-19. J is TRBJ2-2 and V is TRBV7-2, with D unresolved. CDR3 sequence (DNA): TGTGCCAGCAGCTTAACCCCCCAACTAAACACCGGGGAGCTGTTTTTT. Encoded protein: CASSLTPQLNTGELFF.